The rows below give T cell receptor beta chains drawn from one sample of a study of technical replicates of blood from a few donors. Libraries were prepared by immunoSEQ multiplex PCR; TCRdb keeps only in-frame clonotypes and omits some of them. The sample has under 20,000 clones, approximately 80% seen once. The sequenced sample was PBMCs. These receptors all come from a human donor in good health. CDR3s leave out the opening cysteine and the closing phenylalanine or tryptophan.

v_gene	j_gene	CDR3aa
TRBV10-1	TRBJ2-7	ASSESQGSREQY
TRBV25-1	TRBJ2-2	ASSSESYTGELF
TRBV18	TRBJ2-5	ASSPTSGSYETQY
TRBV6-1	TRBJ1-2	ASARDRNYGYT
TRBV7-8	TRBJ1-2	ASSPRDYGYT
TRBV27	TRBJ2-7	ASRVKAGGTYEQY
TRBV7-9	TRBJ2-1	ASPSVDNEQF
TRBV7-3	TRBJ2-1	ASRALEKGEQF
TRBV5-1	TRBJ2-1	ASSREHLAGNEQF
TRBV18	TRBJ1-1	ASSRAYQQGRDEAF
TRBV9	TRBJ1-2	ASSVVGRDGYT
TRBV30	TRBJ1-5	AWSVQMGQGNQPQH
TRBV7-9	TRBJ1-1	ASSTQGPTEAF
TRBV11-3	TRBJ2-1	ASSREQGRQF
TRBV5-8	TRBJ1-4	ASSLVGGGEKLF
TRBV30	TRBJ2-3	AWSEISGRTNTQY
TRBV5-1	TRBJ2-7	ASSLVSGAGLAGSEQY
TRBV5-1	TRBJ2-7	ASSSQGYEQY
TRBV10-3	TRBJ2-3	AINSGSRTDTQY
TRBV18	TRBJ1-1	ASSPGQPNTEAF
TRBV7-7	TRBJ2-5	ASSLGGLAGIGQETQY
TRBV30	TRBJ2-2	AWSRERPGELF
TRBV27	TRBJ1-4	ASSFIPQGPGTEKLF
TRBV28	TRBJ2-7	ASSLVKGLNEQY
TRBV9	TRBJ2-7	ASSPLAGRRREQY
TRBV11-1	TRBJ1-1	ASSPEFRGTEAF
TRBV9	TRBJ2-7	ASSYRDRGYEQY
TRBV18	TRBJ1-1	ASSPMTRNEAF
TRBV5-1	TRBJ1-3	ASSLNQAHSGNTIY
TRBV30	TRBJ1-1	AWRGVGNTEAF
TRBV7-9	TRBJ2-7	ASSSPATGAPYEQY
TRBV28	TRBJ2-7	ASTTSQGPLYEQY
TRBV11-3	TRBJ2-1	ASSPGTSGRIEQF
TRBV7-9	TRBJ2-3	ASSLGVPLD
TRBV6-1	TRBJ2-5	ASSLAGGSETQY
TRBV30	TRBJ1-6	AWSQTVFHSPLH
TRBV5-1	TRBJ2-1	ASSFQGADNEQF
TRBV2	TRBJ2-7	ASSETGPHEQY
TRBV4-2	TRBJ2-7	ASSQGSAGTSYEQY
TRBV28	TRBJ1-1	ASSPSWDSEAF
TRBV4-1	TRBJ2-2	ASSQERGALF
TRBV6-5	TRBJ2-1	ASSSLAGEGYEQF
TRBV7-2	TRBJ2-5	ASSFRWLAEETQY
TRBV2	TRBJ1-1	ATRQGITEAF
TRBV19	TRBJ1-5	ASGTVSNQPQH
TRBV5-1	TRBJ2-2	ASSEQGATGTGELF
TRBV6-1	TRBJ2-6	ASSDEGAGANVLT
TRBV19	TRBJ1-3	ASSQTVSGNTIY
TRBV19	TRBJ1-1	ASSIGGGSWTEAF
TRBV7-9	TRBJ1-2	ASSTTGGLYGYT
TRBV5-1	TRBJ1-1	ASSLLGQGSQEAF
TRBV21-1	TRBJ2-7	ASSIPSLAVPRYEQY
TRBV19	TRBJ2-6	ASGGREYPSISGANVLT
TRBV4-2	TRBJ2-3	ASSQDGTSGSGGTQY
TRBV28	TRBJ1-2	ASGSSGQGHYGYT
TRBV5-1	TRBJ2-7	ASSLPDRGSYEQY
TRBV10-1	TRBJ2-2	ASQSQQGAGELF